There are a few counts of the clone carrying this T cell receptor beta chain. Antigen specificity is unknown. The V gene lost 5 bases and the J gene lost 5 bases, with 15 bases spanning the gap. From germline, CDR1 is SEHNR and CDR2 FQNEAQ (reference sequence). The CDR3 sequence is 14 residues long. This record belongs to a study of cytomegalovirus exposure and HLA in healthy donors. Donors were drawn from the approximately 130-subject validation cohort, separate from the roughly 700-subject first cohort. Findings and caveats of the study: Generally TCR sequences proved uncommon, though certain public TCRs appeared in numerous donors.

Repertoires were generated with immunoSEQ multiplex PCR, while TCRdb's copy carries only in-frame clones and drops some. The repertoire includes 120,000 to 150,000 clones, around 84% of them detected once, and just over 8.5% sits in the top ten. The V call is TRBV7-9, the J call TRBJ1-2; a possible D gene is TRBD1 (6 bases). This receptor was obtained from a young man in good health and CMV-seropositive. Material: PBMCs. Written as DNA, the CDR3 is TGTGCCAGCAGCCCTCGGGGACACATGTATGGCTACACCTTC. Translated, it gives CASSPRGHMYGYTF.